A single sample gave rise to the 32 T cell receptor beta chains below, sequenced in a study of OX40 agonist ivuxolimab in advanced cancers. This table comes from immunoSEQ multiplex PCR, and its TCRdb copy is limited to in-frame clones, with some not included. The sample lists over 75,000 clones; about 94% were seen once. Sequencing used CD4+ or CD8+ T cells sorted from blood, obtained in a trial of the OX40 agonist ivuxolimab. Every receptor here comes from an adult with an advanced solid tumor such as melanoma, head and neck, liver or kidney cancer.

This clone was counted once. The J gene is TRBJ2-1, the V gene TRBV30; 10 positions agree with TRBD2. Losses at the gene ends were 3 bases for V and 6 bases for J; bases not matched to a gene: 5. Germline lookup yields CDR1 GTSNPN and CDR2 SVGIG (reference sequence). The CDR3 has 14 amino acids. The CDR3 DNA is TGTGCCTGGAGCCGAGCGGGAGGGGGCAATGAGCAGTTCTTC. Translating gives CAWSRAGGGNEQFF.

This rearrangement joins TRBV27 to TRBJ1-4, with a tentative D call TRBD1 (6 bases). CDR1 MNHEY and CDR2 SMNVEV come from the germline V gene (reference sequence). V was clipped by 5 bases and J by 3 bases, with 10 bases between them. CDR3 length equals 14 residues. CDR3 coding DNA: TGTGCCAGCAGTCAGACAGGACCTAATGAAAAACTGTTTTTT. Its protein product is CASSQTGPNEKLFF.

The chain recombines TRBV6-1 with TRBJ1-3; D is uncertain. The CDR3 consists of 15 residues. V lost 1 base, J lost 2 bases, and 9 bases lay in between. The germline CDR1 and CDR2 sequences are MNHNS and SASEGT. The CDR3 region has the DNA TGTGCCAGCAGTGAAGGGTCGGGGACTGGAAACACCATATATTTT. Translated, it gives CASSEGSGTGNTIYF.

The J gene is TRBJ2-1, the V gene TRBV7-6; 9 positions agree with TRBD2. Per the germline V gene, CDR1 is SGHVS and CDR2 is FNYEAQ. With 1 base clipped from V and 4 bases from J, the junction kept 11 bases outside the gene matches. The CDR3 consists of 18 residues. The CDR3 sequence: CASSLVSAGGLSYNEQFF. CDR3 nucleotide sequence: TGTGCCAGCAGCTTAGTTTCCGCGGGAGGGTTGTCGTACAATGAGCAGTTCTTC.

This clone qualifies as medium-sized (0.01 to 0.1%). The rearrangement joins TRBV7-2 to TRBJ2-7, with TRBD1 matching over 10 bases. Germline V gene sequence: CDR1 SGHTA, CDR2 FQGNSA. This CDR3 spans 14 amino acids. Losses at the gene ends were 6 bases for V and 5 bases for J; bases not matched to a gene: 7. The CDR3 DNA reads TGTGCCAGCAGGGTGGACAGGGGGAGGAACGAGCAGTACTTC. This encodes CASRVDRGRNEQYF.

The V call is TRBV10-3, the J call TRBJ2-1; 13 bases are shared with TRBD2. The germline V gene has CDR1 ENHRY and CDR2 SYGVKD. J lost 5 bases, V lost 8 bases, and 0 bases had no gene match. This CDR3 is built from 13 residues. As DNA, the CDR3 is TGTGCCATCGGACTAGCGGGAGACAATGAGCAGTTCTTC. It specifies CAIGLAGDNEQFF.

This chain connects TRBV5-6 to TRBJ1-2; D uncertain. Per germline, CDR1 SGHDT and CDR2 YYEEEE. The CDR3 totals 12 residues. The V end was cut by 1 base, the J end by 10 bases, with 11 bases between. The CDR3 loop is CASSLPGPVYTF. CDR3 bases: TGTGCCAGCAGCTTGCCAGGTCCTGTCTACACCTTC.

The chain is built from TRBV9 and TRBJ2-5, with TRBD2 identical over 10 bases. Germline trimming cut 3 bases from V and 5 bases from J; bases unmatched to any gene: 13. The CDR3 is 17 residues long. Germline V gene sequence: CDR1 SGDLS, CDR2 YYNGEE. The CDR3 sequence is CASSARPLAGVQETQYF. In DNA, the CDR3 is TGTGCCAGCAGCGCCCGACCTCTAGCGGGAGTTCAGGAGACCCAGTACTTC.

The J gene is TRBJ1-6, the V gene TRBV6-8; no firm D call. The V and J ends lost 7 bases and 6 bases respectively, with 16 bases between them. The CDR3 is 15 amino acids. CDR1 is MNHGY and CDR2 is SAAAGT in the germline V gene. CDR3 residues: CASIKGKTSNSPLHF. As DNA, the CDR3 is TGTGCCAGCATTAAAGGGAAAACAAGTAATTCACCCCTCCACTTT.

V usage is TRBV5-1 and J usage is TRBJ2-1; 7 bases align to TRBD1. In germline, CDR1 is SGHRS, CDR2 YFSETQ. The junction had 10 bases not matched to a gene; V was cut back by 0 bases and J by 7 bases. The CDR3 has 16 residues. DNA for the CDR3: TGCGCCAGCAGCTTGGTTCAGGGGGTCCCTGGGAATGAGCAGTTCTTC. This gives the protein CASSLVQGVPGNEQFF.

This chain connects TRBV5-1 to TRBJ1-4; maybe TRBD1 (5 bases). V lost 1 base to trimming and J lost 5 bases, with 12 bases between them. The germline gives CDR1 SGHRS, CDR2 YFSETQ. The CDR3 length is 15 residues. The DNA of the CDR3 is TGCGCCAGCAGCTTGTTGTCAGGGCCGAATGAAAAACTGTTTTTT. Its protein product is CASSLLSGPNEKLFF.

The gene calls are TRBV7-9 and TRBJ2-2, with 9 bases that match TRBD2. The CDR3 contains 16 residues. V lost 7 bases, J lost 1 base, and 7 bases stayed unmatched. CDR1 and CDR2 from the germline V gene are SEHNR and FQNEAQ (reference sequence). CDR3 DNA: TGTGCCAGCACCCCCCAACTAGCGGGGAACACCGGGGAGCTGTTTTTT. It translates to CASTPQLAGNTGELFF.

The chain uses TRBV12-5 and TRBJ2-7, with a weak D call TRBD1 (6 bases). CDR1 and CDR2 from the germline V gene are LGHNT and FRNRAP. CDR3 length equals 15 residues. V lost 5 bases and J 0 bases, leaving 14 bases between the germline ends. This chain's CDR3 is CASGRGQFRSYEQYF. The CDR3 DNA sequence: TGTGCTAGTGGTCGAGGACAGTTTCGCTCCTACGAGCAGTACTTC.

The chain combines TRBV5-8 with TRBJ2-2; D possibly corresponds to TRBD2 (6 bases). Germline V gene lookup returns CDR1 SGHTS and CDR2 YDEGEE. The CDR3 is made up of 15 amino acids. V dropped 3 bases and J dropped 4 bases, with 13 bases sitting between them. Here the CDR3 DNA reads TGTGCCAGCAGCTGGGAGGTATTTGGCACCGGGGAGCTGTTTTTT. Amino acid sequence: CASSWEVFGTGELFF.

The chain couples TRBV6-6 to TRBJ2-7; TRBD1 or TRBD2 may be the D gene (5 bases each). The germline CDR1 and CDR2 sequences are MNHNY and SVGAGI (reference sequence). V was trimmed by 1 base and J by 7 bases, leaving 11 bases between them. The CDR3 totals 13 residues. This chain's CDR3 is CASSYLAKGEQYF. DNA of the CDR3: TGTGCCAGCAGTTACTTAGCGAAGGGGGAGCAGTACTTC.

The chain links TRBV28 to TRBJ2-7; the match to TRBD2 covers 10 bases. Trimming took 4 bases from V and 4 from J; bases not matched to a gene: 4. The CDR3 has 14 residues. CDR1 is MDHEN and CDR2 is SYDVKM in the germline V gene. The CDR3 DNA reads TGTGCCAGCAGTTCTAGCGGGAGTGGGTACGAGCAGTACTTC. It is translated as CASSSSGSGYEQYF.

The gene calls are TRBV7-3 and TRBJ2-7; the match to TRBD1 covers 7 bases. The CDR3 has 14 residues. V was pared by 5 bases and J by 1 base, with 5 bases of the junction left unmatched. From germline, CDR1 is SGHTA and CDR2 FQGTGA. The CDR3 reads CASSPGTDSYEQYF. In nucleotides, the CDR3 is TGTGCCAGCAGCCCCGGGACAGATTCCTACGAGCAGTACTTC.

The rearrangement links TRBV6-1 to TRBJ1-1; D ambiguous. This CDR3 contains 11 residues. Per the germline V gene, CDR1 is MNHNS and CDR2 is SASEGT. V lost 7 bases and J lost 6, with 9 bases in between. The CDR3 coding sequence is TGTGCCAGCACTCAGGAGGCTGAAGCTTTCTTT. This gives the protein CASTQEAEAFF.

This rearrangement joins TRBV7-9 to TRBJ1-2; no firm D call. The CDR3 consists of 13 residues. CDR1 is SEHNR, CDR2 FQNEAQ, per germline (reference sequence). Trimming removed 2 bases at V and 8 bases at J, with 12 bases between. The CDR3, as DNA: TGTGCCAGCAGCTTAATGGCGGTCGAAGGCTACACCTTC. It specifies CASSLMAVEGYTF.

The CDR3 protein is CASRLGTGRTYEQYF. CDR3 DNA: TGTGCCAGCAGACTCGGGACAGGGAGGACCTACGAGCAGTACTTC. V usage is TRBV28 and J usage is TRBJ2-7; TRBD1 matches at 9 bases. The CDR3 spans 15 residues. Trimming removed 6 bases from V and 2 bases from J; junction bases left unmatched: 8. The germline V gene has CDR1 MDHEN and CDR2 SYDVKM.

The V gene is TRBV30, the J gene TRBJ2-1; 14 bases are shared with TRBD2. Germline V gives CDR1 GTSNPN, CDR2 SVGIG (reference sequence). V shed 0 bases, J shed 8 bases, and the junction held 9 bases outside the gene matches. CDR3 length equals 17 residues. CDR3: CAWSVGTSGSNRYEQFF. CDR3 bases: TGTGCCTGGAGTGTCGGGACTAGCGGGAGCAACAGGTATGAGCAGTTCTTC.

The CDR3, as DNA: TGTGCCAGCAGCTTAACTAGCGGGAGGGATGGAAGCACAGATACGCAGTATTTT. It codes for CASSLTSGRDGSTDTQYF. The rearrangement joins TRBV7-3 to TRBJ2-3; 11 nucleotides align to TRBD2. Germline-derived CDR1 and CDR2 are SGHTA and FQGTGA. With 0 bases clipped from V and 0 bases from J, the junction kept 5 bases outside the gene matches. The CDR3 is 18 residues long. The full variable domain, completed using reference TRBV7-3 and TRBJ2-3, is GAGVSQTPSNKVTEKGKYVELRCDPISGHTALYWYRQSLGQGPEFLIYFQGTGAADDSGLPNDRFFAVRPEGSVSTLKIQRTERGDSAVYLCASSLTSGRDGSTDTQYFGPGTRLTVL.

The chain links TRBV2 to TRBJ2-3; D gene uncertain. V lost 4 bases, J lost 3 bases, and 11 bases lay in between. The CDR3 contains 14 residues. Germline V gene data show CDR1 as SNHLY and CDR2 as FYNNEI. The chain's CDR3 is CASSAADRTDTQYF. The CDR3 region has the DNA TGTGCCAGCAGTGCGGCGGATCGAACAGATACGCAGTATTTT.

This clone was recorded only once. CDR3 sequence (DNA): TGTGCCAGCGGGGGGACAGCCGGGGAGCTGTTTTTT. It specifies CASGGTAGELFF. The chain has TRBV6-1 and TRBJ2-2; D is perhaps TRBD1 (7 bases). The CDR3 has 12 residues. Per germline, CDR1 MNHNS and CDR2 SASEGT. V gave up 8 bases and J gave up 6 bases, with 10 bases separating them.

In its sample, this clone was seen once. This chain uses TRBV28 with TRBJ1-2; D unresolved. The CDR3 has 15 residues. V shed 7 bases and J shed 2 bases, with 17 bases lying between them. Germline V CDR1 and CDR2: MDHEN, SYDVKM. The CDR3 DNA follows: TGTGCCAGCAATTTTTTGATGACCGCCAACTATGGCTACACCTTC. Translating it yields CASNFLMTANYGYTF.

The chain links TRBV30 to TRBJ2-7; 7 bases agree with TRBD1. The junction had 5 bases not matched to a gene; V was cut back by 0 bases and J by 0 bases. The CDR3 consists of 15 residues. Germline lookup yields CDR1 GTSNPN and CDR2 SVGIG (reference sequence). In DNA, the CDR3 is TGTGCCTGGAGTGTACCGACAGGGAGCTCCTACGAGCAGTACTTC. This sequence encodes CAWSVPTGSSYEQYF.

The chain uses TRBV18 and TRBJ2-1; the D gene is possibly TRBD2 (5 bases). The germline CDR1 and CDR2 sequences are KGHSH and LQKENI. The CDR3 has 14 residues. Trimming removed 4 bases from V and 6 bases from J, with 13 bases in between. Here the CDR3 DNA reads TGTGCCAGCTCACTAACGAAAGGGAGCAATGAGCAGTTCTTC. Translating it yields CASSLTKGSNEQFF.

The gene calls are TRBV9 and TRBJ1-3; D ambiguous. V was cut by 4 bases and J by 0 bases, with 11 bases left in between. This CDR3 is built from 15 residues. Germline lookup yields CDR1 SGDLS and CDR2 YYNGEE. CDR3 residues: CASSPLQFSGNTIYF. The CDR3, as DNA: TGTGCCAGCAGCCCCCTTCAGTTCTCTGGAAACACCATATATTTT.

With regard to this clone: At the DNA level, this CDR3 is encoded by other sequences in the same sample as well. The CDR3 bases are TGTGCCAGCAGGAAACAGGGTCCGAACACTGAAGCTTTCTTT. It is translated as CASRKQGPNTEAFF. The gene calls are TRBV28 and TRBJ1-1; possible D gene TRBD1, 6 bases. Germline V CDR1 and CDR2: MDHEN, SYDVKM. This CDR3 comprises 14 residues. Trimming left V 6 bases short and J 1 base short, with 12 bases between.

The rearrangement joins TRBV29-1 to TRBJ2-5; D is uncertain. This CDR3 has 12 residues. Trimming removed 2 bases from V and 4 bases from J, with 8 bases in between. Per germline, CDR1 SQVTM and CDR2 ANQGSEA. The CDR3 sequence is CSVEKLGETQYF. The CDR3 DNA is TGCAGCGTTGAAAAGCTAGGAGAGACCCAGTACTTC.

V and J are TRBV28 and TRBJ1-5, with a possible D match to TRBD1 (6 bases). There are 15 residues in the CDR3. Looked up from germline, CDR1 is MDHEN and CDR2 is SYDVKM. The germline V and J ends were trimmed by 3 bases and 3 bases, with 12 bases remaining between them. CDR3: CASSLGGRDNQPQHF. CDR3 nucleotide sequence: TGTGCCAGCAGTTTGGGGGGCCGGGACAATCAGCCCCAGCATTTT.

The J gene is TRBJ2-5, the V gene TRBV9; D gene ambiguous. Matching the DNA end better, TRBJ2-7 makes the J call doubtful. The CDR3 covers 14 residues. The germline CDR1 and CDR2 sequences are SGDLS and YYNGEE. Here the CDR3 DNA reads TGTGCCAGCAGCGTAGAAGCAGGCCCCTACGAGCAGTACTTC. Translated, it gives CASSVEAGPYEQYF.